This T cell receptor beta chain was captured in a study of blood T cell repertoires in COVID-19. Whole-study context: Spain, Italy and the United States supplied samples that represented acute and convalescent COVID-19. In each case, the material was cDNA or gDNA derived from T cells, B-cell-depleted T cells, or PBMCs.

The authors' processing: Using reference gene primer amplification, nucleated cell counts were estimated. TCRdb's table, derived via immunoSEQ multiplex PCR, lists solely in-frame clones and lacks some. The DNA was the basis for D and trimming; V, J and clone size are from that table. The sample yields around 20,000 clones, approximately 85% seen once. The V gene's germline CDR1 is SGHAT and CDR2 FQNNGV. V lost 3 bases, J lost 6 bases, and 7 bases stayed unmatched. CDR3 length equals 16 residues. The receptor comes from a man older than 75 with acute or convalescent COVID-19. Sequenced material: peripheral blood. The chain employs TRBV11-2 and TRBJ2-1; TRBD1 aligns across 11 bases. Here the CDR3 reads CASSLFGTGGPNEQFF. In DNA form, the CDR3 reads TGTGCCAGCAGCTTGTTCGGGACAGGGGGACCCAATGAGCAGTTCTTC.